This T cell receptor (beta chain) is drawn from a study of memory CD4+ T cells and cytomegalovirus serostatus. Whole-study context: Donors were healthy Belgian adults, about ten CMV seropositive and approximately 25 seronegative.

The repertoire was sequenced with immunoSEQ multiplex PCR; TCRdb's copy has only in-frame clones and lacks some. The sample shows about 82,000 clones, 75% to 90% of them seen only once. Trimming removed 5 bases at V and 8 bases at J, with 22 bases between. Germline V gene lookup returns CDR1 MNHEY and CDR2 SMNVEV (reference sequence). The CDR3 length is 17 residues. Broader study findings: The CMV-associated TCR signature appears largely within the CD4+ memory repertoire. 67 of 164 known CMV-associated TCRbeta sequences appeared in CD4+ memory.

Single viable CD3+CD4+CD8-CD45RO+ cells were sorted as the memory CD4+ T cells. After thawing, CD4+ T cells were positively selected. As concerns this clone: The target antigen is unknown.

The rearrangement links TRBV27 to TRBJ1-6; possibly TRBD1 for D (5 bases). This clonotype originated in an adult in good health and CMV-seronegative. Input material: memory CD4+ T cells from blood. The DNA for the CDR3 is TGTGCCAGCAGTGCCAAGATTCCGGGACTGGCCGATTCACCCCTCCACTTT. This translates into CASSAKIPGLADSPLHF.